This T cell receptor beta chain was recorded in a study of T cells in Graves' hyperthyroidism and ophthalmopathy. Across the whole study: Peripheral blood sampling occurred at initial diagnosis, before any treatment.

Researchers took RNA transcripts and amplified the TCR beta CDR3 regions from them. HTBI primers were used for first-round RT-PCR of the TCR CDR3. TCRdb reprocessed the multiplex PCR reads with MiXCR, giving one entry per CDR3 protein. The sample carries roughly 510,000 distinct CDR3 sequences, about a fifth recorded once. Study-wide results and caveats: Among clonotypes expanded in thyroid above 0.001, most were also found in blood.

On this clonotype: What it recognizes is unknown.

Diagnosis rested on symptoms, serum thyroxine and TRAb, thyroid ultrasound, and orbital computed tomography. Each 10 ml fresh peripheral blood draw supplied the PBMCs. In germline, CDR1 is SGHAT, CDR2 FQNNGV. CDR3 length equals 17 residues. V dropped 5 bases and J dropped 4 bases, with 20 bases sitting between them. Source material: blood. The sequence came from a young man with Graves' hyperthyroidism. The rearrangement links TRBV11-2 to TRBJ2-2, with a tentative D call TRBD1 (6 bases). DNA of the CDR3: TGTGCCAGCAGCCCTCGGGACACCAGTTGGGGCACCGGGGAGCTGTTTTTT. This translates into CASSPRDTSWGTGELFF.